These T cell receptor beta chains were read from a single sample in a study of blood T cell repertoires in COVID-19. Generated by immunoSEQ multiplex PCR, the TCRdb table keeps only in-frame clones and is missing some. The sample lists over 85,000 clones; around 87% were seen once. The specimen sequenced was peripheral blood. These receptors were obtained from a man aged 35-49 years with acute or convalescent COVID-19. Both conserved end residues are part of each CDR3. Each record gives: D gene, clone size, V gene, J gene, CDR3 DNA, CDR3 protein. A D gene is named only where the DNA matches it firmly. Expanded clones get a size class; other rows say once, few or many, or leave the size out.

>TRBD1|NA|TRBV19|TRBJ1-2
TGTGCCAGTAGCCGGGACAGGGAGATGTATGGCTACACCTTC
CASSRDREMYGYTF
>NA|many|TRBV3-1/TRBV3-2|TRBJ2-5
TGTGCCACGGGGATGGCGGACCAAGAGACCCAGTACTTC
CATGMADQETQYF
>TRBD2|NA|TRBV3-1/TRBV3-2|TRBJ2-2
TGTGCCAGCAGCGAAATAGCGGGGTCGAACACCGGGGAGCTGTTTTTT
CASSEIAGSNTGELFF
>TRBD2|NA|TRBV27|TRBJ2-2
TGTGCCAGCAGTGACCCGGGACTAGCGGGAGTCACCGGGGAGCTGTTTTTT
CASSDPGLAGVTGELFF
>NA|NA|TRBV2|TRBJ1-6
TGTGCCAGCAGTGAAACCGGCGGGGATTCACCCCTCCACTTT
CASSETGGDSPLHF
>TRBD1|few|TRBV7-9|TRBJ1-2
TGTGCCAGCAGCTTGCGACAGGGGTACGGTGGCTACACCTTC
CASSLRQGYGGYTF
>NA|NA|TRBV19|TRBJ2-7
TGTGCCAGTAGTATCGAGGCAAGATCCTACGAGCAGTACTTC
CASSIEARSYEQYF
>NA|NA|TRBV10-2|TRBJ1-1
TGCGCCAGCAGGTCCTCCAAGGGGACTGAAGCTTTCTTT
CASRSSKGTEAFF
>TRBD1|few|TRBV6-2/TRBV6-3|TRBJ1-2
TGTGCCAGCAGTCGGACAGGGGTACTCGATCGCTACACCTTC
CASSRTGVLDRYTF
>NA|NA|TRBV10-3|TRBJ1-2
TGTGCCATCCGCGAGGGGACAAACTATGGCTACACCTTC
CAIREGTNYGYTF
>NA|NA|TRBV9|TRBJ2-3
TGTGCCAGCAGCGTAGTCGACTCGGTCCGTAGCACAGATACGCAGTATTTT
CASSVVDSVRSTDTQYF
>NA|few|TRBV24-1|TRBJ2-7
TGTGCCACCAGTGATTTAGGAGGTAGTGGCTACGAGCAGTACTTC
CATSDLGGSGYEQYF
>NA|NA|TRBV7-9|TRBJ1-6
TGTGCCAGCAGCTTAGAGACAGGAAATTCACCCCTCCACTTT
CASSLETGNSPLHF
>NA|NA|TRBV7-9|TRBJ2-7
TGTGCCAGCAGCTTAGCGCTTGCGGGGCAGTTATACGAGCAGTACTTC
CASSLALAGQLYEQYF
>NA|many|TRBV19|TRBJ1-1
TGTGCCAGTAGTATAGGGCTCGGCAGCGGCACTGAAGCTTTCTTT
CASSIGLGSGTEAFF
>TRBD1|NA|TRBV27|TRBJ2-5
TGTGCCAGCAGATGGACAGGGGGCTTAGAGACCCAGTACTTC
CASRWTGGLETQYF
>NA|once|TRBV7-9|TRBJ2-1
TGTGCCAGCAGCCCGTACACCTCCGGGACAAGGGATGAGCAGTTCTTC
CASSPYTSGTRDEQFF
>TRBD1|NA|TRBV24-1|TRBJ2-2
TGTGCCACCAGTGATTTGCCCGGACAGGACACCGGGGAGCTGTTTTTT
CATSDLPGQDTGELFF
>NA|NA|TRBV12-3/TRBV12-4|TRBJ1-5
TGTGCCAGCTCCCAGACAGGTAATCAGCCCCAGCATTTT
CASSQTGNQPQHF
>NA|NA|TRBV11-2|TRBJ1-6
TGTGCCAGCAGCACCAACAGGTCACCATATAATTCACCCCTCCACTTT
CASSTNRSPYNSPLHF
>NA|NA|TRBV11-3|TRBJ2-7
TGTGCCAGCAGCTTCGGTAGTTCTCCCGAGCAGTACTTC
CASSFGSSPEQYF
>NA|once|TRBV2|TRBJ2-3
TGTGCCAGCAACTTCGGCGGAGGCACAGATACGCAGTATTTT
CASNFGGGTDTQYF
>TRBD1|NA|TRBV5-4|TRBJ1-2
TGTGCCAGCAGCCGTCCGACAGGGCAAGGCTACACCTTC
CASSRPTGQGYTF
>NA|NA|TRBV11-2|TRBJ1-5
TGTGCCAGCAGCTTAGATGGGGACTTTAGCAATCAGCCCCAGCATTTT
CASSLDGDFSNQPQHF
>NA|NA|TRBV5-4|TRBJ1-4
TGTGCCAGCAGCACCAGGACCCTCGGGGAGGAAAAACTGTTTTTT
CASSTRTLGEEKLFF
>NA|NA|TRBV10-3|TRBJ1-2
TGTGCCATCAGTGAGCAAACAGGGTATGGCTACACCTTC
CAISEQTGYGYTF
>NA|NA|TRBV6-5|TRBJ1-1
TGTGCCAGCAGTTACTTCCCGGGGAGTGAAGCTTTCTTT
CASSYFPGSEAFF
>NA|NA|TRBV2|TRBJ1-6
TGTGCCAGCAGTGAACTTGGACAAGGGGTGCGATCGTACAATTCACCCCTCCACTTT
CASSELGQGVRSYNSPLHF
>NA|NA|TRBV6-5|TRBJ1-1
TGTGCCAGCAGGGACAAACAGGGTCATGCTGAAGCTTTCTTT
CASRDKQGHAEAFF
>TRBD1|NA|TRBV3-1/TRBV3-2|TRBJ1-1
TGTGCCAGCAGCAAAAGCTATAGTTCGGGACAGGTCATCCCTGAAGCTTTCTTT
CASSKSYSSGQVIPEAFF
>NA|NA|TRBV5-6|TRBJ2-1
TGTGCCAGCAGCCTACAAACAGGGTACAATGAGCAGTTCTTC
CASSLQTGYNEQFF